This T cell receptor (beta chain) was documented in a study of blood T cell repertoires in COVID-19. Per the study methods: Reference gene primer amplification gave nucleated cell count estimates. Profiled with immunoSEQ multiplex PCR; TCRdb holds only in-frame clones, not every one. The V and J calls and clone size are taken from that table; D and trimming were inferred from the DNA. The sample has under 250,000 clones; around 84% are singletons. Trimming took 0 bases from V and 6 from J, leaving 17 bases between them. The CDR3 has 17 residues. The germline gives CDR1 SEHNR, CDR2 FQNEAQ (reference sequence).

The genes are TRBV7-9 and TRBJ1-4; no firm D call. The specimen sequenced was peripheral blood. This receptor was identified in a man in his forties or fifties with COVID-19, enrolled during active disease. CDR3 sequence reads: CASSLASRSGVYEKLFF. As DNA, the CDR3 is TGTGCCAGCAGCTTAGCGAGCAGGTCCGGGGTATATGAAAAACTGTTTTTT.